A single sample gave rise to the 16 T cell receptor beta chains below, sequenced in a study of T cells in tumors after PD-1 blockade. Data came from immunoSEQ multiplex PCR; TCRdb stores just in-frame clones and leaves some out. This table has roughly 50,000 clones, over 70% appearing once. This sample comprised PBMCs, obtained before anti-PD-1 treatment. The receptors here all came from a human donor with basal cell carcinoma.

V and J are TRBV6-5 and TRBJ1-5; maybe TRBD1 (6 bases). The germline CDR1 and CDR2 sequences are MNHEY and SVGAGI. The CDR3 extends over 14 amino acids. With 11 bases removed from V and 5 bases from J, the gap between germline ends came to 19 bases. The CDR3 reads CASLGGARYQPQHF. The CDR3 DNA is TGTGCCTCATTGGGGGGGGCGCGGTATCAGCCCCAGCATTTT.

This clone appeared a single time. The chain joins TRBV6-6 to TRBJ1-2; D uncertain. Trimming removed 4 bases from V and 0 bases from J, with 9 bases in between. The germline gives CDR1 MNHNY, CDR2 SVGAGI (reference sequence). The CDR3 has 14 residues. The chain's CDR3 is CASSFSTANYGYTF. As DNA, the CDR3 is TGTGCCAGCAGTTTTTCGACCGCTAACTATGGCTACACCTTC.

This clone was found a few times. The V call is TRBV7-9, the J call TRBJ2-3; TRBD1 matches 10 bases. Germline loops: CDR1 SEHNR, CDR2 FQNEAQ (reference sequence). Trimming removed 4 bases from V and 2 bases from J; junction bases left unmatched: 6. CDR3 length equals 16 residues. The CDR3 bases are TGTGCCAGCAGCTCCGACAGGGGGCGCTTCACAGATACGCAGTATTTT. The encoded protein is CASSSDRGRFTDTQYF.

The chain combines TRBV3-1 (or the pseudogene TRBV3-2) with TRBJ2-5, with TRBD2 matching 13 bases. The CDR3 has 17 residues. From germline, CDR1 is LGHDT and CDR2 YNNKEL (reference sequence). Trimming cost V 4 bases and J 4 bases; bases outside gene matches: 9. CDR3 nucleotide sequence: TGTGCCAGCAGCCGGACTAGCGGGGGACTCAAAGGAGAGACCCAGTACTTC. Its protein product is CASSRTSGGLKGETQYF.

This clone appeared once. The chain couples TRBV2 to TRBJ1-2; maybe TRBD1 (5 bases). The V and J ends lost 7 bases and 4 bases respectively, with 13 bases between them. Looked up from germline, CDR1 is SNHLY and CDR2 is FYNNEI. This CDR3 is built from 13 residues. The CDR3 region has the DNA TGTGCCAGCACAGAGGCAGGGTTCTATGGCTACACCTTC. Translating it yields CASTEAGFYGYTF.

The chain recombines TRBV5-1 with TRBJ2-7; D may be TRBD1 (5 bases). The CDR3 has 15 residues. Germline V gene lookup returns CDR1 SGHRS and CDR2 YFSETQ. The V end lost 1 base, the J end lost 0 bases, and 11 bases lay between the germline ends. CDR3 nucleotide sequence: TGCGCCAGCAGCTTGAATACAGGAGTCTCCTACGAGCAGTACTTC. This encodes CASSLNTGVSYEQYF.

This rearrangement joins TRBV5-6 to TRBJ2-7, with 10 positions matching TRBD1. CDR3 size: 15 residues. CDR1 is SGHDT, CDR2 YYEEEE, per germline. Unmatched junction bases numbered 6, after V lost 1 base and J lost 5 bases. The chain's CDR3 is CASSLLRDRGDEQYF. Here the CDR3 DNA reads TGTGCCAGCAGCTTGCTGCGGGACAGGGGAGACGAGCAGTACTTC.

V is TRBV30 and J is TRBJ1-2; D remains unclear. The CDR3 totals 11 residues. V was pared by 5 bases and J by 4 bases, with 8 bases between. Germline CDR1 is GTSNPN and CDR2 is SVGIG (reference sequence). The CDR3 nucleotides read TGTGCCTGGGCCACCCTCTATGGCTACACCTTC. Its protein is CAWATLYGYTF.

This clone was found a few times. The chain has TRBV4-1 and TRBJ1-2, with a tentative D call TRBD1 (5 bases). The germline CDR1 and CDR2 sequences are MGHRA and YSYEKL. This CDR3 has 15 residues. V gave up 1 base and J gave up 5 bases, with 14 bases separating them. The CDR3, as DNA: TGCGCCAGCAGCCAAGCCGACAGTCTATGGTATGGCTACACCTTC. Amino acid sequence: CASSQADSLWYGYTF.

The gene calls are TRBV28 and TRBJ1-2; 8 nucleotides line up with TRBD1. After removal of 2 bases from V and 6 bases from J, the junction contained 8 bases not matched to a gene. The CDR3 spans 15 residues. In germline, CDR1 is MDHEN, CDR2 SYDVKM. CDR3 sequence (DNA): TGTGCCAGCAGTTTAGATCGACAGGGGTTTGATGGCTACACCTTC. Amino acid sequence: CASSLDRQGFDGYTF.

This rearrangement joins TRBV9 to TRBJ2-1; the D gene could be TRBD1 or TRBD2 (5 bases each). The CDR3 has 14 residues. Germline CDR1 and CDR2: SGDLS and YYNGEE. The V end lost 5 bases, the J end lost 3 bases, and 12 bases lay between the germline ends. This CDR3 reads CASSLGVSYNEQFF. The CDR3 DNA reads as TGTGCCAGCAGTTTGGGGGTTAGCTACAATGAGCAGTTCTTC.

The chain combines TRBV19 with TRBJ1-2; D is ambiguous. CDR3 length equals 14 residues. Germline V gene lookup returns CDR1 LNHDA and CDR2 SQIVND (reference sequence). Trimming cost V 2 bases and J 6 bases, with 13 bases left between them. Written as DNA, the CDR3 is TGTGCCAGTAGTATATTCGTCCACGTCGATGGCTACACCTTC. Residues: CASSIFVHVDGYTF.

The V and J genes are TRBV27 and TRBJ2-7, with D uncertain. From germline, CDR1 is MNHEY and CDR2 SMNVEV (reference sequence). V was cut by 10 bases and J by 2 bases, with 18 bases left in between. The CDR3 has 14 amino acids. CDR3 in amino acids: CAIQFSSAAYEQYF. As DNA, the CDR3 is TGTGCCATTCAGTTTTCTAGTGCTGCCTACGAGCAGTACTTC.

The chain employs TRBV21-1 and TRBJ2-1; TRBD2 is the table's D call and was not checked against the DNA. TRBV21-1 is a documented pseudogene. This CDR3 has 17 residues. The CDR3, as DNA: TGTGCCAGCAGCAAAAGGGTGCTAGCGGGGGTCCGACATGAGCAGTTCTTC. Protein product: CASSKRVLAGVRHEQFF.

The chain recombines TRBV5-1 with TRBJ1-2, with a possible D match to TRBD1 (6 bases). With 5 bases removed from V and 0 bases from J, the gap between germline ends came to 8 bases. The CDR3 length is 13 residues. Germline CDR1 is SGHRS and CDR2 is YFSETQ. In nucleotides, the CDR3 is TGCGCCAGCAGGGGGGCCGCTAACTATGGCTACACCTTC. This gives the protein CASRGAANYGYTF.

The chain employs TRBV19 and TRBJ2-1, with 10 bases that match TRBD1. Germline values: CDR1 LNHDA, CDR2 SQIVND (reference sequence). This CDR3 region has 15 residues. Unmatched junction bases numbered 5, after V lost 2 bases and J lost 7 bases. CDR3 in DNA: TGTGCCAGTAGTATACGACAGGGGGCTGGTAATGAGCAGTTCTTC. It codes for CASSIRQGAGNEQFF.